This T cell receptor beta chain is drawn from a study of T cell repertoires in cytomegalovirus infection. This clonotype showed up just a few times. Its cognate antigen is unknown. Via MiXCR, TCRdb re-called the reads, giving one row per CDR3 protein. The table has some 940,000 distinct CDR3 sequences, about a third seen once. Germline assignment: CDR1 SEHNR and CDR2 FQNEAQ (reference sequence). CDR3 length: 13 amino acids. Trimming removed 7 bases at V and 4 bases at J, with 10 bases between. This material consisted of cultured CD8+ T cells from PBMCs, taken from culture after CMV antigen stimulation. The chain links TRBV7-9 to TRBJ1-4; D gene uncertain. The receptor comes from a human donor in good health (CMV status not recorded). Some clones in this sample may be carry-over from other donors' samples. CDR3: CASTQTFNEKLFF. The CDR3 coding sequence is TGTGCCAGCACCCAAACGTTTAATGAAAAACTGTTTTTT. The full variable domain, rest sourced from reference TRBV7-9 and TRBJ1-4, is DTGVSQNPRHKITKRGQNVTFRCDPISEHNRLYWYRQTLGQGPEFLTYFQNEAQLEKSRLLSDRFSAERPKGSFSTLEIQRTEQGDSAMYLCASTQTFNEKLFFGSGTQLSVL.